What follows is one T cell receptor beta chain and its context. In the study's own analysis: Reference gene primer amplification in the assay estimated nucleated cell counts. Libraries were prepared by immunoSEQ multiplex PCR; TCRdb keeps only in-frame clonotypes and omits some of them. V and J calls plus clone size are reproduced from that table; the DNA served to infer D and trimming. The sample contains roughly 69,000 clones, approximately 87% of which appear only once. This entry belongs to a study of blood T cell repertoires in COVID-19. Looking at the study overall: The United States, Italy and Spain supplied acute and convalescent COVID-19 samples.

Germline lookup yields CDR1 SGHNT and CDR2 YENEEA. The ends were cut back, 5 bases at V and 5 bases at J, with 12 bases in the middle. The CDR3 runs to 13 residues. Sequenced: peripheral blood. The clonotype was recovered from a middle-aged man with active COVID-19. The V call is TRBV11-3, the J call TRBJ2-5, with a possible D match to TRBD1 (6 bases). CDR3 sequence reads: CASSEGDGETQYF. The CDR3 DNA reads as TGTGCCAGCAGCGAGGGGGACGGGGAGACCCAGTACTTC.